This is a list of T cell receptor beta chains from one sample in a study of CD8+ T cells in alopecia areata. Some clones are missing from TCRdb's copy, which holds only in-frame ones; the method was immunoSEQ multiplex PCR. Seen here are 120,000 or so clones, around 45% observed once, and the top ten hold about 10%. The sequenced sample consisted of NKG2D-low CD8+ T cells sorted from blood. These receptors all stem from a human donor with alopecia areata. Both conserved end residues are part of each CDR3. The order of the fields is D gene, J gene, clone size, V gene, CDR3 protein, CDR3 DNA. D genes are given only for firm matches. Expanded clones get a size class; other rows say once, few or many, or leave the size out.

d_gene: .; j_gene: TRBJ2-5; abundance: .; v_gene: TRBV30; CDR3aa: CAWSVNHRETQYF; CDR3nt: TGTGCCTGGAGCGTAAACCACAGAGAGACCCAGTACTTC
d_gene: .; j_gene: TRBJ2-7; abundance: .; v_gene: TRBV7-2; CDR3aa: CASSAYSHEQYF; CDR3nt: TGTGCCAGCAGCGCCTATAGCCACGAGCAGTACTTC
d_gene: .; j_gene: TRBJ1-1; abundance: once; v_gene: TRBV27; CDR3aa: CASSLVGREAFF; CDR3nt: TGTGCCAGCAGTTTAGTGGGACGGGAAGCTTTCTTT
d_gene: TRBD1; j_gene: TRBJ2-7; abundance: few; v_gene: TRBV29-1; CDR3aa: CSVAGTAYEQYF; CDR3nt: TGCAGCGTTGCAGGGACAGCCTACGAGCAGTACTTC
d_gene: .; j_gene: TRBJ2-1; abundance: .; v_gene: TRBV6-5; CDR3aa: CASSEASNEQFF; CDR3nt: TGTGCCAGCAGTGAAGCTTCCAATGAGCAGTTCTTC
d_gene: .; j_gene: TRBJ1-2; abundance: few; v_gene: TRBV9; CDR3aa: CASSPGQPNYGYTF; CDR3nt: TGTGCCAGCAGCCCAGGACAGCCTAACTATGGCTACACCTTC
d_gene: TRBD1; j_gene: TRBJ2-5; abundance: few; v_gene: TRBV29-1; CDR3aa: CSVAGQGSETQYF; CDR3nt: TGCAGCGTTGCCGGACAGGGTTCAGAGACCCAGTACTTC
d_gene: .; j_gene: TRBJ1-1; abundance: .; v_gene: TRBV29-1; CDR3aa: CSVVAENTEAFF; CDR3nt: TGCAGCGTTGTGGCAGAGAACACTGAAGCTTTCTTT
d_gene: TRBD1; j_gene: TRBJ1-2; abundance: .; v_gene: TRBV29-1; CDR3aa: CSVGQGSNYGYTF; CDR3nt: TGCAGCGTCGGACAGGGCAGTAACTATGGCTACACCTTC
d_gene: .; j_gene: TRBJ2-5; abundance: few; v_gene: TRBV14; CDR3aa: CASSQDTGLETQYF; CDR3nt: TGTGCCAGCAGCCAAGATACAGGGTTGGAGACCCAGTACTTC
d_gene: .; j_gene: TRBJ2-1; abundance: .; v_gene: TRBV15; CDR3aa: CATSSEGVYNEQFF; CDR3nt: TGTGCCACCAGCAGCGAAGGGGTCTACAATGAGCAGTTCTTC
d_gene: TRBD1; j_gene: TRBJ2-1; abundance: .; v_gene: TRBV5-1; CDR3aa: CASSFSLGTVGDEQFF; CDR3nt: TGCGCCAGCAGCTTTTCCCTCGGGACAGTCGGGGATGAGCAGTTCTTC
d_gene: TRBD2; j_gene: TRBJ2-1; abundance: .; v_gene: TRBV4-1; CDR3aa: CASSQSGGASEQFF; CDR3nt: TGCGCCAGCAGCCAGAGCGGGGGGGCGAGTGAGCAGTTCTTC
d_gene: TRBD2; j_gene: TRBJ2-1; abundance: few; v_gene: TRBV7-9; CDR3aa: CASSLSGSSYNEQFF; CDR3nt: TGTGCCAGCAGCTTAAGCGGGAGCTCCTACAATGAGCAGTTCTTC
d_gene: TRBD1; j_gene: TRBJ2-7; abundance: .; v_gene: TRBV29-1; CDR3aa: CSAQEQGYEQYF; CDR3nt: TGCAGCGCCCAAGAACAGGGGTACGAGCAGTACTTC
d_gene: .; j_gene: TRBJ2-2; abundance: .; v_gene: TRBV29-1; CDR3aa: CSVEIGRNTGELFF; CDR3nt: TGCAGCGTTGAAATCGGGAGGAACACCGGGGAGCTGTTTTTT
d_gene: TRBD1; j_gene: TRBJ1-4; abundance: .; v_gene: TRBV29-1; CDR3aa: CSAGTGSEKLFF; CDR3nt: TGCAGCGCCGGGACAGGGAGTGAAAAACTGTTTTTT